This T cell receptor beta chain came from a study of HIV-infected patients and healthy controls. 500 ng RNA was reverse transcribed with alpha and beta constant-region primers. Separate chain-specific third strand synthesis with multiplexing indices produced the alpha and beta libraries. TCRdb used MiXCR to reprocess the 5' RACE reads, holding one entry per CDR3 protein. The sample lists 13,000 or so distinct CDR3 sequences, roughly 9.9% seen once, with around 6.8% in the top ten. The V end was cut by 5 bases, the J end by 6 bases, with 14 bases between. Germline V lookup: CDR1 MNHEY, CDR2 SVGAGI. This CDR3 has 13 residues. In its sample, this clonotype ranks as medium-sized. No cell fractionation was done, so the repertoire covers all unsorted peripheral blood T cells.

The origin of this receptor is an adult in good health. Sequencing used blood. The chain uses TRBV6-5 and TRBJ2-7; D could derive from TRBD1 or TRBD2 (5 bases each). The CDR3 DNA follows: TGTGCCAGCAGTCTTAACCGGGGCCGCGAGCAGTACTTC. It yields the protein CASSLNRGREQYF.